This T cell receptor beta chain was retrieved from a study of T cell responses to AZD1222 COVID-19 vaccine. The data were produced by immunoSEQ multiplex PCR, yet TCRdb's version contains in-frame clones alone and is incomplete. This sample has 100,000 to 150,000 clones; approximately 88% occur once, and the top ten carry around 8%. Findings and caveats of the study: Rises in breadth and depth of Spike-specific TCRs came after two AZD1222 doses.

Turning to this clone: Its antigen is not known.

The receptor comes from an adult in good health. Material: peripheral blood, obtained on day 0 of AZD1222 vaccination.

The DNA of the CDR3 is TGCGCCAGCAGGTTGTCGCGGGAAGGGGAGCTGTTTTTT. Translating it yields CASRLSREGELFF. V usage is TRBV10-2 and J usage is TRBJ2-2; the D gene is possibly TRBD2 (6 bases). V lost 6 bases, J lost 8 bases, and 13 bases lay in between. CDR3 length: 13 amino acids. CDR1 is WSHSY, CDR2 SAAADI, per germline.